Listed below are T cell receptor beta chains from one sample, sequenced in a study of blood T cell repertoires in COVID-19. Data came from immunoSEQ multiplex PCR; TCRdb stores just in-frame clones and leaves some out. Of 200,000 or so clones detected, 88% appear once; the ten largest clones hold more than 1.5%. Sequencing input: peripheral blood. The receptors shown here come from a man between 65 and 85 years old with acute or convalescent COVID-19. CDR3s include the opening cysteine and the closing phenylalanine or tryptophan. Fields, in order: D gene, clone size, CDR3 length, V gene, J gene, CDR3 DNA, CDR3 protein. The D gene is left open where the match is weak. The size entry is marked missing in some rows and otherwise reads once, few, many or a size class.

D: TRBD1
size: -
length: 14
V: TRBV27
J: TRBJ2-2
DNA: TGTGCCAGCAGGGGGACAGGGGGCCCCGGGGAGCTGTTTTTT
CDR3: CASRGTGGPGELFF

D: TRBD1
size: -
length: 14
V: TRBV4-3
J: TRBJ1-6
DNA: TGCGCCAGCAGCCAAGAGACAGGGGGCTCACCCCTCCACTTT
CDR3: CASSQETGGSPLHF

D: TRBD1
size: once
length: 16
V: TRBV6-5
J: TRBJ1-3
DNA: TGTGCCAGCAGTTACGATCCTCGACAGGGGGCTTACACCATATATTTT
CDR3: CASSYDPRQGAYTIYF

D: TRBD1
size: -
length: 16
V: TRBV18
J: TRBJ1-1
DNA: TGTGCCAGCTCACCGTCCCTGACAGGGACGGGCACTGAAGCTTTCTTT
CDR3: CASSPSLTGTGTEAFF

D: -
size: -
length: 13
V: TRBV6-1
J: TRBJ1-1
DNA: TGTGCCAGCAGTGAACGGTGGAACACTGAAGCTTTCTTT
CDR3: CASSERWNTEAFF

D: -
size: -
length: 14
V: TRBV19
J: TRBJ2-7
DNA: TGTGCCAGTAGTATAGGTCGGGGAACCTACGAGCAGTACTTC
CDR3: CASSIGRGTYEQYF

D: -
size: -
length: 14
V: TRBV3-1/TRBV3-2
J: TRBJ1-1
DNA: TGTGCCAGCAGCCACCAGGGTAGGGTCACTGAAGCTTTCTTT
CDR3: CASSHQGRVTEAFF

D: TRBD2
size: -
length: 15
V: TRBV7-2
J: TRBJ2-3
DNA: TGTGCCAGCAGCCCCGCTAGCGGGATCACAGATACGCAGTATTTT
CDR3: CASSPASGITDTQYF

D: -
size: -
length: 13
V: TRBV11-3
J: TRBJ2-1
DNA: TGTGCCAGCAGTTGGGACTTAAACAATGAGCAGTTCTTC
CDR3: CASSWDLNNEQFF

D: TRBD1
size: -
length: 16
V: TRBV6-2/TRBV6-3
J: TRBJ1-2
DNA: TGTGCCAGCAGTTCATCTAGGACAGGGGATTCCCATGGCTGCACCTTC
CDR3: CASSSSRTGDSHGCTF

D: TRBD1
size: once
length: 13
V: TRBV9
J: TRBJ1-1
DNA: TGTGCCAGCAGCGTGGCGACAGGGACTGAAGCTTTCTTT
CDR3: CASSVATGTEAFF

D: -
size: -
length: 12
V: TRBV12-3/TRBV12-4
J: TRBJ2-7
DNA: TGTGCCAGCAGTTTAGCATACTACGAGCAGTACTTC
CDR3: CASSLAYYEQYF

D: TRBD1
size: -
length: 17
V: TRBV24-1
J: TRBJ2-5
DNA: TGTGCCACCAGTGGTACCGGGACAGGGGGTCTGCGAGAGACCCAGTACTTC
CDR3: CATSGTGTGGLRETQYF

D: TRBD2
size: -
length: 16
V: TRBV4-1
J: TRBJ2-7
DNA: TGCGCCAGCAGCCAAGGGGTTAGCGGGAGACCCCACGAGCAGTACTTC
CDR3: CASSQGVSGRPHEQYF

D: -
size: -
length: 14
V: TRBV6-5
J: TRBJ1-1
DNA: TGTGCCAGCACCTCCTTGGGGGCGAACACTGAAGCTTTCTTT
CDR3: CASTSLGANTEAFF

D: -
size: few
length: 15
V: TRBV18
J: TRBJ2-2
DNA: TGTGCCAGCTCACCAGTCCAGATAAACACCGGGGAGCTGTTTTTT
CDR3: CASSPVQINTGELFF

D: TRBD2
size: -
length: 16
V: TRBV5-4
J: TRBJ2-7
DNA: TGTGCCAGCAGCAGGGGGACTAGCGGGAGTCCCCACGAGCAGTACTTC
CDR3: CASSRGTSGSPHEQYF

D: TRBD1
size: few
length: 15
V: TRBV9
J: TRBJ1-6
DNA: TGTGCCAGCAGCGTAGAGGACAGGGGGGATTCACCCCTCCACTTT
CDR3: CASSVEDRGDSPLHF

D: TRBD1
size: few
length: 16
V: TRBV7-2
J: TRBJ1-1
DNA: TGTGCCAGCAGCTTCTATCCCGGACAGGGGGGGACTGAAGCTTTCTTT
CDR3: CASSFYPGQGGTEAFF

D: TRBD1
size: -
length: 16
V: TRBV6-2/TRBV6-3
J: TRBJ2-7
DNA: TGTGCCAGCAGTCGACTCTACACCGGGACAGGGGGCGAGCAGTACTTC
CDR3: CASSRLYTGTGGEQYF

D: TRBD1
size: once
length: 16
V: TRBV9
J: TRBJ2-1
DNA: TGTGCCAGCAGCGTGGACCGGGACAGATACAACAATGAGCAGTTCTTC
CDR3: CASSVDRDRYNNEQFF

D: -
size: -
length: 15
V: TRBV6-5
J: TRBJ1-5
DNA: TGTGCCAGCAACCCTGGGGGGGGCGGATCCCAGCCCCAGCATTTT
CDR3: CASNPGGGGSQPQHF

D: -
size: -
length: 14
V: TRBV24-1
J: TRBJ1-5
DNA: TGTGCCACCCACTCGGGATTCAGCAATCAGCCCCAGCATTTT
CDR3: CATHSGFSNQPQHF

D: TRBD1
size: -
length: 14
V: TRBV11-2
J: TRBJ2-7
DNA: TGTGCCAGCAGCTTTACGGACAGGGGGCACGAGCAGTACTTC
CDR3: CASSFTDRGHEQYF

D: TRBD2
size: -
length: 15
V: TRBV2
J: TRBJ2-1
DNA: TGTGCCAGCAGTGATCTAGCGGGTGACTACAATGAGCAGTTCTTC
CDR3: CASSDLAGDYNEQFF

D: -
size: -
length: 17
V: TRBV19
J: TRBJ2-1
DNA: TGTGCCAGTAGTATAGATGGTAGCGGCCCACTCTACAATGAGCAGTTCTTC
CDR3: CASSIDGSGPLYNEQFF

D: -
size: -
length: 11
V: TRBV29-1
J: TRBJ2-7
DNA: TGCAGCGTTGAAGCCAGGTCCGAGCAGTACTTC
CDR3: CSVEARSEQYF

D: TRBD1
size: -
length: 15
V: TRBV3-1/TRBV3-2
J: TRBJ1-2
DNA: TGTGCCAGCAGCCAAGGGGGACAGAAGAACTATGGCTACACCTTC
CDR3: CASSQGGQKNYGYTF